Below, 26 T cell receptor beta chains from the same sample are listed, as sequenced in a study of blood T cell repertoires in COVID-19. The protocol was immunoSEQ multiplex PCR, while the TCRdb copy is restricted to in-frame clones and leaves out a portion. This table has about 100,000 clones, 85% appearing once. The material sequenced was peripheral blood. Receptor source: a woman between 65 and 79 years old with active or convalescent COVID-19.

This clone came up once. This chain uses TRBV5-1 with TRBJ2-2; 7 bases align to TRBD1. The J segment lost 4 bases and the V segment lost 2 bases, leaving 2 bases of the junction unmatched. CDR1 and CDR2 from the germline V gene are SGHRS and YFSETQ. This CDR3 contains 14 residues. CDR3 amino acids: CASSLGGGTGELFF. DNA for the CDR3: TGCGCCAGCAGCTTAGGGGGCGGCACCGGGGAGCTGTTTTTT.

This chain links TRBV6-5 with TRBJ1-1; the D gene is possibly TRBD1 (5 bases). Looked up from germline, CDR1 is MNHEY and CDR2 is SVGAGI. With 2 bases removed from V and 1 base from J, the gap between germline ends came to 14 bases. The CDR3 runs to 16 residues. This CDR3 reads CASSYKTGRGNTEAFF. The CDR3 region has the DNA TGTGCCAGCAGTTACAAGACGGGGAGGGGGAACACTGAAGCTTTCTTT.

V gene TRBV9 combines with J gene TRBJ1-3, with a weak D call TRBD1 (6 bases). The V end was cut by 4 bases, the J end by 0 bases, with 14 bases between. This CDR3 has 16 residues. Germline lookup yields CDR1 SGDLS and CDR2 YYNGEE. CDR3 nucleotide sequence: TGTGCCAGCAGCACCCGACAGGCCCTCTCTGGAAACACCATATATTTT. Its translation is CASSTRQALSGNTIYF.

The rearrangement uses TRBV6-1 and TRBJ1-5; 7 bases map to TRBD1. The CDR3 has 13 amino acids. CDR1 MNHNS and CDR2 SASEGT come from the germline V gene. The trim removed 3 bases at V and 7 bases at J, leaving 3 bases unmatched. The CDR3 protein is CASSETGYQPQHF. The CDR3 DNA reads TGTGCCAGCAGTGAGACAGGGTACCAGCCCCAGCATTTT.

This clone was counted between two and nine times. Germline is not matched at one junction end, which may reflect a read error. The V and J genes are TRBV12-3 or TRBV12-4 and TRBJ1-1; tentatively, D is TRBD1 (6 bases). CDR3 size: 13 residues. This chain's CDR3 is CASSQGLKTEAFF. In DNA, the CDR3 is TGTGCCAGCAGTCAGGGGCTGAAGACTGAAGCTTTCTTT.

The chain links TRBV6-2 or TRBV6-3 to TRBJ2-1; tentative D call: TRBD2 (5 bases). CDR1 and CDR2 from the germline V gene are MNHEY and SVGEGT. The V and J ends lost 4 bases and 6 bases respectively, with 13 bases between them. This CDR3 region has 14 residues. CDR3 in amino acids: CASSSLAAFNEQFF. The CDR3 DNA sequence: TGTGCCAGCAGTTCTCTAGCAGCATTCAATGAGCAGTTCTTC.

The chain recombines TRBV6-5 with TRBJ2-7, with D perhaps TRBD2 (5 bases). In germline, CDR1 is MNHEY, CDR2 SVGAGI. V was pared by 10 bases and J by 6 bases, with 16 bases between. The CDR3 runs to 12 residues. The CDR3 nucleotides are TGTGCCATCGCTACTAGGCTCCCCGAGCAGTACTTC. Translating it yields CAIATRLPEQYF.

V usage is TRBV19 and J usage is TRBJ2-2; D remains unclear. V lost 6 bases, J lost 0 bases, and 8 bases lay in between. From germline, CDR1 is LNHDA and CDR2 SQIVND (reference sequence). The CDR3 contains 14 residues. The DNA of the CDR3 is TGTGCCAGTAGAGAACAACCGAACACCGGGGAGCTGTTTTTT. Translation: CASREQPNTGELFF.

This clone occurred once. The V gene is TRBV5-1, the J gene TRBJ2-1; possibly TRBD2 for D (6 bases). Deletions cut 4 bases from V and 12 bases from J, with 11 bases between. Germline CDR1 and CDR2: SGHRS and YFSETQ. CDR3 length: 11 residues. The CDR3 reads CASSPGEGQFF. CDR3 nucleotides: TGCGCCAGCAGCCCGGGGGAAGGGCAGTTCTTC.

The genes are TRBV19 and TRBJ1-2, with a possible D match to TRBD1 (5 bases). This CDR3 has 15 residues. In germline, CDR1 is LNHDA, CDR2 SQIVND (reference sequence). Trimming removed 2 bases from V and 8 bases from J, with 18 bases in between. CDR3 DNA: TGTGCCAGTAGTATATCCTCCCCTCGCGGGGGAGGCTACACCTTC. This encodes CASSISSPRGGGYTF. Full variable domain (rest looked up from reference TRBV19 and TRBJ1-2): DGGITQSPKYLFRKEGQNVTLSCEQNLNHDAMYWYRQDPGQGLRLIYYSQIVNDFQKGDIAEGYSVSREKKESFPLTVTSAQKNPTAFYLCASSISSPRGGGYTFGSGTRLTVV.

The chain carries TRBV2 and TRBJ2-1, with 7 positions matching TRBD1. From germline, CDR1 is SNHLY and CDR2 FYNNEI. V shed 2 bases and J 0 bases; nucleotides not matched to a gene: 1. The CDR3 loop spans 15 amino acids. CDR3 DNA sequence: TGTGCCAGCAGTGAAAAGGGGGCCTCCTACAATGAGCAGTTCTTC. As protein: CASSEKGASYNEQFF.

This chain connects TRBV30 to TRBJ1-4; 7 bases are shared with TRBD1. The length of the CDR3 is 14 residues. V shed 3 bases, J shed 4 bases, and the junction held 5 bases outside the gene matches. Germline V gene sequence: CDR1 GTSNPN, CDR2 SVGIG (reference sequence). CDR3 sequence (DNA): TGTGCCTGGAGAGACAGGGCCTTTAATGAAAAACTGTTTTTT. Its protein is CAWRDRAFNEKLFF.

The sample holds a few counts of this clone. CDR3 region: CASSPPGSGIANEQFF. CDR3 DNA sequence: TGTGCCAGCTCACCACCGGGCAGCGGGATTGCAAATGAGCAGTTCTTC. The V and J genes are TRBV18 and TRBJ2-1; the match to TRBD2 covers 7 bases. The CDR3 is 16 residues long. Germline CDR1 and CDR2: KGHSH and LQKENI. Losses at the gene ends were 0 bases for V and 7 bases for J; bases not matched to a gene: 9.

The chain is built from TRBV4-3 and TRBJ2-2, with TRBD2 as a possible D gene (6 bases). CDR1 is LGHNA, CDR2 YSLEER, per germline. Trimming removed 0 bases from V and 7 bases from J, with 9 bases in between. CDR3 size: 14 residues. The CDR3 nucleotides are TGCGCCAGCAGCCAAGATCGGGGGATCGGGGAGCTGTTTTTT. It translates to CASSQDRGIGELFF.

This clone was observed a single time. The chain has TRBV11-2 and TRBJ1-4, with D unresolved. The ends were cut back, 5 bases at V and 3 bases at J, with 10 bases in the middle. CDR1 SGHAT and CDR2 FQNNGV come from the germline V gene. CDR3 length equals 14 residues. The DNA of the CDR3 is TGTGCCAGCAGCCCGCAGGTAGCTAATGAAAAACTGTTTTTT. This codes for CASSPQVANEKLFF.

This chain connects TRBV5-1 to TRBJ1-4; tentative D call: TRBD1 (5 bases). Trimming removed 0 bases at V and 7 bases at J, with 13 bases between. Looked up from germline, CDR1 is SGHRS and CDR2 is YFSETQ. This CDR3 has 15 amino acids. CDR3 residues: CASSLGVGQGEKLFF. The CDR3 region has the DNA TGCGCCAGCAGCTTGGGTGTTGGACAAGGTGAAAAACTGTTTTTT.

This chain links TRBV28 with TRBJ1-3; D unclear. Germline values: CDR1 MDHEN, CDR2 SYDVKM. The CDR3 has 15 residues. Trimming cost V 6 bases and J 0 bases, with 12 bases left between them. Written as DNA, the CDR3 is TGTGCCAGCAGGGGTTCGGAGGGCTCTGGAAACACCATATATTTT. This encodes CASRGSEGSGNTIYF. The variable domain in full, with the rest retrieved from reference TRBV28 and TRBJ1-3, is DVKVTQSSRYLVKRTGEKVFLECVQDMDHENMFWYRQDPGLGLRLIYFSYDVKMKEKGDIPEGYSVSREKKERFSLILESASTNQTSMYLCASRGSEGSGNTIYFGEGSWLTVV.

The chain couples TRBV12-5 to TRBJ2-1, with TRBD1 as a possible D gene (5 bases). This CDR3 comprises 12 residues. Germline V CDR1 and CDR2: LGHNT, FRNRAP. Trimming removed 6 bases at V and 8 bases at J, with 11 bases between. CDR3 sequence reads: CASGPQGDEQFF. CDR3 DNA sequence: TGTGCTAGTGGCCCCCAGGGTGATGAGCAGTTCTTC.

This chain uses TRBV28 with TRBJ2-7, with 7 bases lining up with TRBD1. Germline CDR1 reads MDHEN; CDR2 reads SYDVKM. The CDR3 length is 14 residues. The ends lost 1 base at V and 3 bases at J; junction bases unmatched: 3. The CDR3 loop is CASSLSGQSYEQYF. The CDR3 coding sequence is TGTGCCAGCAGTTTATCGGGACAGAGCTACGAGCAGTACTTC.

The CDR3 nucleotides read TGTGCCAGCAGCTTAGCCGACAGGGATGCCTATGGCTACACCTTC. Translated, it gives CASSLADRDAYGYTF. The V call is TRBV11-2, the J call TRBJ1-2; 7 bases map to TRBD1. Losses at the gene ends were 1 base for V and 4 bases for J; bases not matched to a gene: 6. CDR3 length equals 15 residues. Germline V gives CDR1 SGHAT, CDR2 FQNNGV. The variable domain in full, with the rest retrieved from reference TRBV11-2 and TRBJ1-2, is EAGVAQSPRYKIIEKRQSVAFWCNPISGHATLYWYQQILGQGPKLLIQFQNNGVVDDSQLPKDRFSAERLKGVDSTLKIQPAKLEDSAVYLCASSLADRDAYGYTFGSGTRLTVV.

The chain uses TRBV4-1 and TRBJ2-1, with 10 positions matching TRBD2. The V segment lost 1 base and the J segment 0 bases; nucleotides outside the gene matches: 3. The CDR3 length is 17 residues. Germline CDR1 is MGHRA and CDR2 is YSYEKL. CDR3: CASSQASGRRSYNEQFF. In DNA, the CDR3 is TGCGCCAGCAGCCAAGCTAGCGGGAGACGCTCCTACAATGAGCAGTTCTTC.

CDR3 protein: CASSLVSSVETQYF. The CDR3 DNA follows: TGTGCCAGCAGCTTAGTCTCCAGCGTTGAGACCCAGTACTTC. The V gene is TRBV11-3, the J gene TRBJ2-5; D not resolved. V was clipped by 1 base and J by 5 bases, with 11 bases between them. The CDR3 extends over 14 amino acids. CDR1 and CDR2 from the germline V gene are SGHNT and YENEEA.

This chain uses TRBV28 with TRBJ1-2; 11 nucleotides line up with TRBD1. There are 15 residues in the CDR3. The germline V gene has CDR1 MDHEN and CDR2 SYDVKM. V shed 2 bases, J shed 6 bases, and the junction held 5 bases outside the gene matches. The CDR3 region is CASSLERTGGNGYTF. As DNA, the CDR3 is TGTGCCAGCAGTTTAGAACGGACAGGGGGCAATGGCTACACCTTC.

The chain carries TRBV3-1 (or the pseudogene TRBV3-2) and TRBJ1-6; D gene uncertain. This CDR3 has 15 residues. CDR1 is LGHDT and CDR2 is YNNKEL in the germline V gene (reference sequence). Trimming cost V 1 base and J 13 bases, with 17 bases left between them. CDR3 in DNA: TGTGCCAGCAGCCAAGGGCAGGTCGGGGTGGGGCCCCTCCACTTT. This encodes CASSQGQVGVGPLHF.

The J gene is TRBJ1-5, the V gene TRBV3-1 (or the pseudogene TRBV3-2); D not certain. The germline gives CDR1 LGHDT, CDR2 YNNKEL (reference sequence). The CDR3 is made up of 16 amino acids. The V end was cut by 0 bases, the J end by 3 bases, with 12 bases between. This CDR3 is CASSQDWAAHNQPQHF. In DNA, the CDR3 is TGTGCCAGCAGCCAAGATTGGGCAGCTCACAATCAGCCCCAGCATTTT.

This clone has a single count. The CDR3 DNA reads as TGTGCCAGCAACACACAACAGGGTTATTACTATGGCTACACCTTC. It specifies CASNTQQGYYYGYTF. The rearrangement joins TRBV28 to TRBJ1-2, with D possibly being TRBD1 (6 bases). Germline values: CDR1 MDHEN, CDR2 SYDVKM. V dropped 7 bases and J dropped 3 bases, with 18 bases sitting between them. The CDR3 is 15 residues long.